Listed below are T cell receptor beta chains from one sample, sequenced in a study of shared clonotypes between healthy human individuals. Using immunoSEQ multiplex PCR, the repertoire was profiled, and TCRdb retains in-frame clones only, with some absent. The repertoire holds more than 2 million clones, with about 93% as singletons. Sequenced input: naive CD8+ T cells from PBMCs. These receptors all come from a man aged 18-30 years in good health. Some clones in this sample may be carry-over from other donors' samples. CDR3s include the opening cysteine and the closing phenylalanine or tryptophan. Where a row states a size, it is once, few, many or the class of an expanded clone; other rows omit it.

V gene,clone size,CDR3 protein
TRBV19,.,CAIRTGGMNTEAFF
TRBV28,once,CASSSRPGTGGDTGELFF
TRBV5-6,.,CASSLDQNTEAFF
TRBV15,.,CATSLHGKESGELFF
TRBV4-1,.,CASTTSLHNEQFF
TRBV5-6,.,CASSLPSVAAPGGYTF
TRBV19,.,CASQGTRSSGYTF
TRBV9,.,CASSVNLVPGLAGGPQEQFF
TRBV4-1,.,CASSQGWSDRPYEQYF
TRBV7-9,once,CASSGQGPRSYEQYF
TRBV15,.,CATSSLDRYTDTQYF
TRBV10-3,.,CAISESRSYEQYF
TRBV29-1,.,CSVAARYEQYF
TRBV5-1,.,CASSLVQRANTGELFF
TRBV7-9,.,CASSLGSGGPYEQYF
TRBV28,.,CASNRDRGPYEQYF
TRBV7-9,.,CASSPGTGDYEQYF
TRBV25-1,.,CASSAPDRGNTEAFF
TRBV10-3,.,CAISADVQYEQYF
TRBV27,.,CASELIGTATSEQYF
TRBV7-9,few,CAIHGLGNQPQHF
TRBV9,.,CASSGQGGYNEQFF
TRBV19,.,CASSTYFGQAYEQYF
TRBV28,.,CASSLGIPGRNGYTF
TRBV11-1,.,CASSHRTDYNEQFF
TRBV5-6,.,CASSLQLAGVLEETQYF